This is a list of T cell receptor beta chains from one sample in a study of blood T cell repertoires in COVID-19. Measured with immunoSEQ multiplex PCR; TCRdb has only the in-frame clones, and not every one. The table includes about 88,000 clones, around nine tenths detected once. Sample: peripheral blood. The receptors originated from a woman older than 75 with acute or convalescent COVID-19. The CDR3 runs from the conserved cysteine through the conserved F or W.

TRBV24-1,CATSDFRQGGRNEQFF
TRBV12-3/TRBV12-4,CASSFMRNEKLFF
TRBV4-3,CASSQVSSVNLGNTIYF
TRBV7-3,CASSPTGTSQETQYF
TRBV5-6,CASSFTGRNYGYTF
TRBV11-1,CASSLNPTRMETQYF
TRBV6-5,CASRTSGSYEQYF
TRBV28,CASSFHRLASSNTEAFF
TRBV29-1,CSVSRGEETQYF
TRBV28,CASSAGPGNQPQHF
TRBV7-9,CASSPPFPRDNEKLFF
TRBV7-9,CASSLVGAEQFF
TRBV12-3/TRBV12-4,CASSFGGNTEAFF
TRBV5-1,CASSLEGGWDRGQPQHF
TRBV7-2,CASSYGWGDGGYTF
TRBV27,CASSLSGTGSGYTF
TRBV19,CASSHRVIQPQHF
TRBV5-1,CASSLDRGTDTQYF
TRBV28,CASRVRQRSTDTQYF
TRBV12-3/TRBV12-4,CASSRGGNYGYTF
TRBV30,CASALNSGEQFF
TRBV6-5,CASRGTGAETQYF
TRBV29-1,CSVGLGADGELFF
TRBV25-1,CASRQGAQEKLFF
TRBV3-1/TRBV3-2,CASSQNRGTEAFF
TRBV5-6,CASSLGQAYNSPLHF
TRBV2,CASSDRASGGRIPPYEQYF
TRBV10-3,CAISQDRGDTGELFF
TRBV19,CASSIVAGVRKLFF
TRBV7-3,CASSLNPGAGADTQYF
TRBV7-8,CASSLVMGLAGGSTDTQYF